This T cell receptor beta chain was obtained from a study of cytomegalovirus exposure and HLA in healthy donors. Study-level results: Cytomegalovirus association was listed for about 180 TCR beta chains. The study found most TCR sequences rare, yet found some public TCRs in many donors. Confirmation in vitro established that three CMV-associated chains were specific for CMV antigens.

Assay: immunoSEQ multiplex PCR; the TCRdb copy retains only in-frame clones and omits some. This sample carries approximately 58,000 clones, about 91% of them seen once, and the ten largest clones take about 2%. Notes on this clone: Antigen unknown.

Per the germline V gene, CDR1 is SGHKS and CDR2 is YYEKEE (reference sequence). V was trimmed by 4 bases and J by 4 bases, leaving 12 bases between them. This CDR3 has 14 residues. The chain recombines TRBV5-5 with TRBJ1-3; D may be TRBD1 (5 bases). The sequenced sample was PBMCs. The receptor comes from a woman aged 25 to 39 in good health and CMV-seronegative. DNA for the CDR3: TGTGCCAGCAGCCTCCAGGGCCCCGGAAACACCATATATTTT. Its translation: CASSLQGPGNTIYF. The full variable domain, completed using reference TRBV5-5 and TRBJ1-3, is DAGVTQSPTHLIKTRGQQVTLRCSPISGHKSVSWYQQVLGQGPQFIFQYYEKEERGRGNFPDRFSARQFPNYSSELNVNALLLGDSALYLCASSLQGPGNTIYFGEGSWLTVV.